This is a list of T cell receptor beta chains from one sample in a study of CD8+CD57+ T cells in acquired aplastic anemia. TCRdb reanalysed the reads using MiXCR and keeps one entry per CDR3 protein. The repertoire holds 350,000 to 450,000 distinct CDR3 sequences, under 80% seen once, with around 4% in the top ten. What was sequenced was sorted CD4+, CD8+, or CD8+CD57+ T cells (not recorded which) from PBMCs. The receptors were sampled from a human donor in good health, serving as a control. CDR3s include the opening cysteine and the closing phenylalanine or tryptophan. D genes are given only for firm matches. Clone size is shown for a subset of rows, as once, few, many or a class of expanded clone.

size,V,J,D,CDR3,DNA
NA,TRBV7-2,TRBJ2-7,NA,CASSLGGTSTSYEQYF,TGTGCCAGCAGCTTAGGGGGTACTAGCACATCCTACGAGCAGTACTTC
NA,TRBV2,TRBJ1-2,NA,CASSSHANYGDAF,TGTGCCAGCAGTAGTCACGCTAACTATGGTGACGCCTTC
once,TRBV9,TRBJ1-2,TRBD1,CASSVVGGLSGNTF,TGTGCCAGCAGCGTAGTAGGGGGCCTCTCTGGAAACACCTTC
NA,TRBV12-3/TRBV12-4,TRBJ2-7,NA,CASGRPTRGYEQYF,TGTGCCAGCGGACGCCCAACGCGGGGCTACGAGCAGTACTTC
NA,TRBV25-1,TRBJ1-2,NA,CASSARQTYGYTF,TGTGCCAGCAGTGCGCGACAGACGTATGGGTACACCTTC
NA,TRBV7-9,TRBJ2-7,TRBD1,CASRGFRGQYEQYF,TGTGCCAGCAGGGGATTCAGGGGGCAGTACGAGCAGTACTTC
NA,TRBV19,TRBJ2-3,NA,CASSIDGPGGYTFGSEYF,NA
NA,TRBV20-1,TRBJ1-2,NA,CSAANPANSRYTF,TGCAGTGCCGCTAATCCAGCTAACTCCCGCTACACCTTC
once,TRBV7-2,TRBJ2-5,NA,CASSLSPAESGAQYF,TGTGCCAGCAGCTTAAGCCCAGCGGAGTCCGGGGCCCAGTACTTC
NA,TRBV6-2/TRBV6-3,TRBJ2-1,NA,CASSYSGAWYEQFF,TGTGCCAGCAGTTACTCGGGGGCATGGTATGAGCAGTTCTTC
NA,TRBV20-1,TRBJ1-6,NA,CSARDRGQGRGSPLHF,TGCAGTGCTAGAGATCGGGGGCAGGGACGGGGTTCACCCCTCCACTTT
NA,TRBV6-6,TRBJ2-3,NA,CAISLGGAQYF,TGTGCCATCAGTTTAGGTGGGGCGCAGTATTTT
NA,TRBV20-1,TRBJ1-6,NA,CSARDRYTNPPLHF,TGCAGTGCCCGCGACAGATACACTAATCCACCCCTCCACTTT
NA,TRBV5-6,TRBJ1-5,NA,CASRLERSPQHF,TGTGCCAGCAGATTAGAGAGATCTCCCCAGCATTTT
few,TRBV9,TRBJ1-1,NA,CASSVGGGTTEAFF,TGTGCCAGCAGCGTCGGCGGTGGTACAACTGAAGCTTTCTTT
NA,TRBV12-3/TRBV12-4,TRBJ1-1,NA,CASSAGAVFGAEAFF,TGTGCCAGCAGTGCTGGCGCCGTATTTGGGGCTGAAGCTTTCTTT
NA,TRBV12-3/TRBV12-4,TRBJ1-2,TRBD1,CASSMDREFDTF,TGTGCCAGCAGTATGGACAGGGAGTTTGACACCTTC
NA,TRBV7-4,TRBJ2-2,NA,CASSLVRVVTPGELFF,TGTGCCAGCAGCTTAGTACGTGTTGTAACACCCGGGGAGCTGTTTTTT
NA,TRBV11-2,TRBJ1-5,NA,CASSHNEQSVNF,TGTGCCAGCAGTCACAATGAGCAGTCTGTGAATTTT
NA,TRBV24-1,TRBJ1-1,NA,CATRETVNTEAFF,TGTGCCACCAGAGAGACAGTGAACACTGAAGCTTTCTTT
NA,TRBV5-1,TRBJ1-1,NA,CASSTGQRGDFF,TGCGCCAGCAGCACAGGACAGAGGGGAGATTTCTTT
NA,TRBV7-2,TRBJ2-1,TRBD2,CASSSGGWTKGNEQFF,TGTGCCAGCAGCTCGGGAGGCTGGACTAAAGGGAATGAGCAGTTCTTC
NA,TRBV9,TRBJ2-7,NA,CASRSRKECSVEYF,TGTGCCAGCAGATCCCGGAAGGAATGCTCCGTTGAGTACTTC
many,TRBV11-2,TRBJ2-1,NA,CASSLAGQGPDEQFF,TGTGCCAGCAGCTTAGCGGGGCAGGGTCCCGATGAGCAGTTCTTC
many,TRBV6-6,TRBJ2-1,TRBD1,CASSYSRDSSYNEQFF,TGTGCCAGCAGTTACAGCCGGGACAGCTCCTACAATGAGCAGTTCTTC
many,TRBV7-2,TRBJ2-5,TRBD2,CASSSSGAQETQYF,TGTGCCAGCAGTTCTAGCGGGGCCCAAGAGACCCAGTACTTC
many,TRBV7-9,TRBJ2-7,TRBD2,CASSFQGLILYEQYF,TGTGCCAGCAGCTTTCAGGGACTAATCCTCTACGAGCAGTACTTC
NA,TRBV10-3,TRBJ1-2,TRBD1,CASSEPAGQGDGSYTF,TGTGCCAGCAGTGAACCCGCCGGACAGGGTGATGGTAGCTACACTTTC
many,TRBV20-1,TRBJ2-7,NA,CVGRGDFDERYF,TGCGTTGGACGGGGTGATTTTGACGAGCGGTACTTC
NA,TRBV14,TRBJ2-7,NA,CASSQFGEQYF,TGTGCCAGCAGCCAGTTTGGGGAGCAGTACTTC
NA,TRBV7-2,TRBJ2-6,NA,CATSRTGSGANVLTF,TGTGCCACCAGCCGGACGGGCTCTGGGGCCAACGTCCTGACTTTC
NA,TRBV7-9,TRBJ1-2,NA,CASSRTGSDTQYFF,TGTGCCAGCAGCCGGACCGGATCAGATACGCAGTACTTTTTC
NA,TRBV20-1,TRBJ1-6,NA,CSASSLDSSYNSPLHF,TGCAGTGCTAGCTCACTGGACAGCTCCTATAATTCACCCCTCCACTTT
NA,TRBV20-1,TRBJ2-1,TRBD2,CSAESGGQNNEQFF,TGCAGTGCTGAGAGCGGGGGGCAGAACAATGAGCAGTTCTTC